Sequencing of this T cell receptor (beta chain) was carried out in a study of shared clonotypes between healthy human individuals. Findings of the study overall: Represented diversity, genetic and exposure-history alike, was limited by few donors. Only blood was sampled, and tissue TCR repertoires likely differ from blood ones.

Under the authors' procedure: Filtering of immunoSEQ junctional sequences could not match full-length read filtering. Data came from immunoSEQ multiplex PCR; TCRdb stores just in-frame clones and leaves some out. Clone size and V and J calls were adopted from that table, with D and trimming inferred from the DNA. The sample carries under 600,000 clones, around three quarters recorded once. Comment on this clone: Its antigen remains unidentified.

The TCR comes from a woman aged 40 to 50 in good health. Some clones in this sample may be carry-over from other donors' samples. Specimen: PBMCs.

The CDR3 DNA follows: TGTGCCAGCAGTTGGGCCGGGACCTACGAGCAGTACTTC. Amino acid sequence: CASSWAGTYEQYF. The chain uses TRBV27 and TRBJ2-7, with D possibly being TRBD2 (5 bases). Per the germline V gene, CDR1 is MNHEY and CDR2 is SMNVEV (reference sequence). The germline V and J ends were trimmed by 4 bases and 2 bases, with 9 bases remaining between them. The CDR3 is made up of 13 amino acids.